This T cell receptor beta chain originates from a study of regulatory T cells in long-lasting Graves disease (dated by TCRdb to about 2021). Study-level background: Patients with newly diagnosed Graves' disease had been on antithyroid drugs for under 3 months. The study was registered as a clinical trial and conducted in China. A total of some 35 samples underwent TCR sequencing, from about 13 patients with persistent Graves' disease and 20 or so patients with newly diagnosed Graves' disease. Peripheral blood TCR sequencing and RNA sequencing compared persistent Graves' disease patients with newly diagnosed Graves' disease patients.

The label giving this sample's time point can be read as: newly diagnosed GD, antithyroid drugs for less than 3 months. For both TCR sequencing and RNA sequencing, RNA was extracted from PBMCs in TRIzol. The diagnosis of Graves' disease followed American Thyroid Association guidelines. The patients came from an endocrinology department in Xi'an, China. Each patient gave around 9 milliliters of peripheral blood, collected in an EDTA anticoagulant tube. PBMCs were isolated by Ficoll Paque Plus density gradient separation without further T cell sorting. An Agilent 2100 Bioanalyzer and agarose gel were used to check RNA quality, while a NanoDrop 2000 measured RNA concentration. Overall study results and their limits: The authors acknowledged the small sample size as a limitation that may reduce accuracy. TRBV28, TRBJ1-2 and TRBJ2-5 were preferentially used in persistent disease, while TRBV20-1 and TRBJ2-1 were favored in newly diagnosed disease. Only peripheral blood was studied, because thyroid tissue, the primary lesion, was inaccessible. Compared with newly diagnosed patients, persistent Graves' disease patients had lower TCR Shannon entropy and fewer highly expanded clones, which suggests clonal expansion. Patients with persistent disease shared more public clonotypes (around 2,700) than newly diagnosed patients did (approximately 990). Sequencing and analysis were restricted to the TCR beta chain.

This clonotype was observed at least ten times. This receptor's antigen is unknown. Nothing much larger sits one base from this clone, and base qualities are not available. Spanning cysteine to phenylalanine, the CDR3 consists of 14 amino acids. The only DNA kept is the CDR3, 42 bases in frame from the first base. The germline V gene (reference sequence) provides CDR1 SGHAT and CDR2 FQDESV. A distance of 11 bases separates the germline ends of V and J, which lose 5 bases and 3 bases respectively. The protocol used for the library was multiplex PCR. The instrument was an Illumina HiSeq 4000. To build TCR beta libraries, CDR3 regions were amplified by Arm-PCR using iRepertoire HTBI primers. PCR products were gel purified before sequencing. The original methods were these. Across samples, 60 to 70 TRBV and 13 to 15 TRBJ segments were identified and used for gene usage analysis of CDR3 amino acid clonotypes. Filtered high-quality paired reads were merged into contigs using COPE and FqMerger. BLAST was used to align contigs to IMGT TRBV, TRBD and TRBJ reference genes, with CDR3 defined following IMGT. Any clonotype with a frequency above 0.1% was classified as a highly expanded clone. Repertoire diversity was measured by Shannon entropy, and V-J evenness by the Gini coefficient. Public clonotypes were defined as clonotypes shared by more than one individual. TCRdb reprocessed the public reads (quality trimming at Q25 with fastp, clone calling with MiXCR) and kept in-frame beta chains. Rows merge per CDR3 protein into single entries with the most common DNA and genes. These V and J calls originate from TCRdb's pipeline instead of the authors' own analysis. The sample table lists over 350,000 distinct CDR3 sequences, over 14% of them with a count of one. The top ten hold roughly 8% of the sample.

The sample also formed part of further work on T cells in Graves' hyperthyroidism and ophthalmopathy. The second paper further reports: Stable Graves' hyperthyroidism was defined as the absence of progression to ophthalmopathy over 18 months of follow-up. The hyperthyroidism patients were between 18 and 65 years old and newly diagnosed, with a disease duration of less than 2 months. Patients with uncontrolled infections, other autoimmune diseases, pregnancy or lactation were excluded. Clinical symptoms, serum thyroxine and TRAb, thyroid ultrasound, and orbital computed tomography formed the basis for the diagnoses. The first round of RT-PCR for the TCR CDR3 was performed with the HTBI primer set and the Qiagen OneStep RT-PCR kit. Most expanded thyroid clonotypes (frequency above 0.001) were also detected in blood, suggesting blood repertoires may reflect thyroid immune responses. A model built on a 13 V-J signature distinguished ophthalmopathy from stable hyperthyroidism, reaching about 88% sensitivity and about 81% specificity in cross-validation and 80%/75% in testing. In validation, progression to ophthalmopathy was predicted by the model with more than 65% sensitivity and roughly 76% specificity, a median of around 6.5 months before onset. To identify TCR V-J signatures that set the groups apart, the researchers used a discovery cohort of 100 patients, made up of around 42 with Graves' ophthalmopathy and 57 with stable Graves' hyperthyroidism. Whether ophthalmopathy could be predicted prospectively was tested in an independent validation cohort made up of roughly 19 hyperthyroidism patients plus 17 patients who later progressed to ophthalmopathy. For training and testing, the 80 to 100 patients in the discovery cohort were randomly divided in a 7:3 ratio. Thyroid tissue and blood T-cell repertoires from about 6 Graves' hyperthyroidism patients were also compared in the study. Once sampling was done, hyperthyroidism patients were given methimazole at a starting dose of 30 mg daily, whereas ophthalmopathy patients were given high-dose intravenous methylprednisolone. Libraries were constructed in a second round of multiplex PCR, after which size selection and purification were carried out. Libraries were sequenced paired-end with 100 bp reads on an Illumina HiSeq2000. Raw data were processed with SOAPnuke, discarding reads with adapters, uncalled bases, mean Phred below 15, or no exact constant-primer or identifier match. COPE v1.2.5 was used to merge high-quality paired reads, and clonotypes were defined as unique nucleotide sequences. MiTCR v1.1 was used to align the clonotypes against IMGT TRBV, TRBD and TRBJ reference segments. Analysis was restricted to V-J combinations with a frequency above 0.0001, which covered 98% to 99.2% of repertoires. The TCS score was defined as F50 (clonal expansion) divided by E x V (chaos), with BLOSUM62-based TCRdist calculated between CDR3 peptides within each V-J. Welch's t-statistics and random forest reduced 500 to 550 V-J features to under 15, which were used in a naive Bayes classifier (R e1071). Sample size was not statistically predetermined, and investigators were not blinded to group allocation. The paper describes TCR Vbeta CDR3 sequencing of 140 or so peripheral blood samples, made up of about 40 ophthalmopathy patients, 70 to 75 hyperthyroidism patients and 17 progressor patients.

The sequences come from peripheral blood mononuclear cells (PBMCs), collected at new diagnosis, from a patient treated with antithyroid drugs. The source is a middle-aged woman with Graves disease. Donor details come from another sample of the same person, matched by shared clones. This receptor chain uses TRBV11-1 and TRBJ2-1; the D region possibly corresponds to TRBD1 (6 bases align). The sequence in DNA is TGTGCCAGCAGCCCACTACAGGGCTACAATGAGCAGTTCTTC. Translation gives CASSPLQGYNEQFF.